This T cell receptor beta chain stems from a study of shared clonotypes between healthy human individuals. Study-level information: In total, the donors were a couple of women and three men aged 18 to 49.

V dropped 0 bases and J dropped 9; count of bases not matched to a gene: 15. The CDR3 length is 16 residues. Germline V gene lookup returns CDR1 SGDLS and CDR2 YYNGEE. Assay: immunoSEQ multiplex PCR; the TCRdb copy retains only in-frame clones and omits some. The sample has some 500,000 clones, 70% to 80% seen once. Nashville, Tennessee was home to all donors, each a Caucasian adult. The source of this sequence is a woman between 40 and 50 years old in good health. Some clones in this sample may be carry-over from other donors' samples. The J gene is TRBJ2-7, the V gene TRBV9; 7 positions agree with TRBD2. Material for sequencing was PBMCs. DNA of the CDR3: TGTGCCAGCAGCGTAGAGGCGGGAGAAGGTATTCGTGGGCAGTACTTC. It is translated as CASSVEAGEGIRGQYF.